These 23 T cell receptor beta chains share one sample of origin, sequenced in a study of blood T cell repertoires in COVID-19 (dated by TCRdb to about 2020). The library was prepared using the immunoSEQ multiplex PCR assay. This is the immuneACCESS table as TCRdb keeps it, with only in-frame sequences that have V and J called. A part of the clones is gone; compared with another copy, unresolved V genes explain less than half, and the rest is unexplained. Here the sample has 150,000 to 200,000 clones; around 82% occur a single time. The top ten constitute around 9.8% of the sample. The sample comprised peripheral blood. The receptors here all came from a woman older than 75 with acute or convalescent COVID-19.

To note about this clone: The same CDR3 arises from other DNA sequences in this sample as well. The rearrangement uses TRBV11-2 and TRBJ1-5; unclear D gene. The germline gives CDR1 SGHAT, CDR2 FQNNGV. There are 14 residues in the CDR3. V was trimmed by 0 bases and J by 4 bases, leaving 7 bases between them. CDR3 region: CASSLDPGNQPQHF. The CDR3 nucleotides are TGTGCCAGCAGCTTAGATCCGGGGAATCAGCCCCAGCATTTT.

This chain connects TRBV3-1 (or the pseudogene TRBV3-2) to TRBJ1-3; unclear D gene. Trimming left V 9 bases short and J 0 bases short, with 9 bases between. The CDR3 loop spans 13 amino acids. Germline values: CDR1 LGHDT, CDR2 YNNKEL (reference sequence). CDR3 sequence reads: CASSHNSGNTIYF. The CDR3, as DNA: TGTGCCAGTTCACATAACTCTGGAAACACCATATATTTT.

V usage is TRBV5-1 and J usage is TRBJ1-4, with 9 bases aligning to TRBD1. The V gene end was trimmed by 4 bases and the J gene end by 7 bases; junction bases not matched to a gene: 8. Germline CDR1 is SGHRS and CDR2 is YFSETQ. The CDR3 is 15 amino acids. The CDR3 nucleotides read TGCGCCAGCAGCGGGGGACAGGGCTATACTGAAAAACTGTTTTTT. The encoded protein is CASSGGQGYTEKLFF.

The genes are TRBV6-5 and TRBJ2-3, with D possibly being TRBD2 (5 bases). CDR1 and CDR2 from the germline V gene are MNHEY and SVGAGI. Between the trimmed V and J ends, which lost 5 bases and 0 bases, there was a span of 9 bases. The CDR3 contains 14 residues. CDR3 nucleotide sequence: TGTGCCAGCAGTCGACGGACTAGCACAGATACGCAGTATTTT. Translating gives CASSRRTSTDTQYF.

The chain has TRBV28 and TRBJ1-5; TRBD1 might be the D (6 bases). V lost 10 bases and J 1 base, leaving 11 bases between the germline ends. The CDR3 contains 13 residues. Germline V lookup: CDR1 MDHEN, CDR2 SYDVKM. CDR3 DNA: TGTGCCACCGGTAGGGGGAGCAATCAGCCCCAGCATTTT. It encodes CATGRGSNQPQHF.

A few counts support this clone. The chain uses TRBV7-2 and TRBJ2-3; TRBD2 matches 10 bases. The CDR3 has 18 amino acids. Germline CDR1 reads SGHTA; CDR2 reads FQGNSA. V was pared by 2 bases and J by 0 bases, with 8 bases of the junction left unmatched. CDR3 sequence: CASSLTLAGASSTDTQYF. The CDR3 DNA reads as TGTGCCAGCAGCTTAACCCTAGCGGGGGCCTCTAGCACAGATACGCAGTATTTT. Based on the CDR3 plus reference TRBV7-2 and TRBJ2-3, the full variable domain is GAGVSQSPSNKVTEKGKDVELRCDPISGHTALYWYRQSLGQGLEFLIYFQGNSAPDKSGLPSDRFSAERTGGSVSTLTIQRTQQEDSAVYLCASSLTLAGASSTDTQYFGPGTRLTVL.

The rearrangement uses TRBV7-7 and TRBJ2-1; 8 nucleotides line up with TRBD2. CDR3 length equals 17 residues. Germline V lookup: CDR1 SSHAT, CDR2 FNYEAQ (reference sequence). J gave up 2 bases and V 1 base, and 7 bases lay outside the gene matches. The chain's CDR3 is CASSLDVGGAPYNEQFF. In nucleotides, the CDR3 is TGTGCCAGCAGCTTAGATGTCGGGGGGGCCCCCTACAATGAGCAGTTCTTC.

The chain recombines TRBV14 with TRBJ1-3, with TRBD1 identical over 8 bases. Germline CDR1 is SGHDN and CDR2 is FVKESK. The CDR3 length is 14 residues. The J segment lost 5 bases and the V segment lost 4 bases, leaving 4 bases of the junction unmatched. The CDR3, as DNA: TGTGCCAGCAGCCGGACAGGGACGAGAAACACCATATATTTT. This codes for CASSRTGTRNTIYF. The variable domain in full, completed from reference TRBV14 and TRBJ1-3, reads EAGVTQFPSHSVIEKGQTVTLRCDPISGHDNLYWYRRVMGKEIKFLLHFVKESKQDESGMPNNRFLAERTGGTYSTLKVQPAELEDSGVYFCASSRTGTRNTIYFGEGSWLTVV.

A word on this clone: The sample has other DNA sequences that encode this CDR3 too. This sequence joins TRBV9 and TRBJ2-3; 7 nucleotides match TRBD2. CDR3 size: 15 residues. V lost 0 bases, J lost 0 bases, and 1 base stayed unmatched. Germline V lookup: CDR1 SGDLS, CDR2 YYNGEE. The DNA for the CDR3 is TGTGCCAGCAGCGTAGGAGCGGGGAGCACAGATACGCAGTATTTT. Translation gives CASSVGAGSTDTQYF.

This clone has just a few counts. The chain combines TRBV21-1 with TRBJ1-5; the D call TRBD1 from the table was never checked on the DNA. TRBV21-1 is termed a pseudogene. The CDR3 spans 16 residues. The CDR3: CASSKVHLYSNQPQHF. Written as DNA, the CDR3 is TGTGCCAGCAGCAAAGTACACCTTTATAGCAATCAGCCCCAGCATTTT.

The V gene is TRBV2, the J gene TRBJ1-5, with D uncertain. The CDR3 runs 15 residues. Deletions cut 2 bases from V and 0 bases from J, with 8 bases between. Germline V gene data show CDR1 as SNHLY and CDR2 as FYNNEI. The CDR3 nucleotides are TGTGCCAGCAGTGAACTTACTTATAGCAATCAGCCCCAGCATTTT. As protein: CASSELTYSNQPQHF.

This sequence joins TRBV29-1 and TRBJ1-3, with 9 nucleotides matching TRBD1. The J segment lost 0 bases and the V segment lost 4 bases, leaving 7 bases of the junction unmatched. This CDR3 is 16 amino acids long. Per the germline V gene, CDR1 is SQVTM and CDR2 is ANQGSEA. CDR3 residues: CSVVGQGLPSGNTIYF. The CDR3 bases are TGCAGCGTTGTGGGACAGGGCTTACCCTCTGGAAACACCATATATTTT.

This sequence joins TRBV30 and TRBJ2-4; 8 positions match TRBD2. J was trimmed by 6 bases and V by 6 bases; bases with no gene match: 4. This CDR3 spans 12 amino acids. Per the germline V gene, CDR1 is GTSNPN and CDR2 is SVGIG (reference sequence). The CDR3 region is CACRSGRNIQYF. In DNA form, the CDR3 reads TGTGCCTGCAGAAGCGGGAGAAACATTCAGTACTTC.

The chain uses TRBV27 and TRBJ2-7, with D possibly TRBD2 on 6 matching bases. CDR3 size: 15 residues. V dropped 0 bases and J dropped 2 bases, with 11 bases sitting between them. The germline V gene encodes CDR1 MNHEY and CDR2 SMNVEV (reference sequence). The CDR3 DNA reads TGTGCCAGCAGTTTATCGGGACTGGATGCCTACGAGCAGTACTTC. Amino acids: CASSLSGLDAYEQYF.

This rearrangement joins TRBV19 to TRBJ1-6; tentative D call: TRBD1 (5 bases). Trimming removed 3 bases at V and 5 bases at J, with 8 bases between. The CDR3 consists of 14 residues. Germline loops: CDR1 LNHDA, CDR2 SQIVND (reference sequence). CDR3 sequence (DNA): TGTGCCAGTAGTATGGGGCAGGATAATTCACCCCTCCACTTT. As protein: CASSMGQDNSPLHF.

CDR3 DNA: TGTGCCAGCAGTAGACTAGCGGGCACTAGGAGGACAGATACGCAGTATTTT. This codes for CASSRLAGTRRTDTQYF. The rearrangement joins TRBV7-2 to TRBJ2-3; 10 nucleotides line up with TRBD2. The V gene end was trimmed by 6 bases and the J gene end by 3 bases; junction bases not matched to a gene: 12. The CDR3 loop spans 17 amino acids. Looked up from germline, CDR1 is SGHTA and CDR2 is FQGNSA.

This clone has a single count. V usage is TRBV6-6 and J usage is TRBJ2-3, with 14 nucleotides matching TRBD2. V lost 5 bases, J lost 1 base, and 8 bases stayed unmatched. The CDR3 covers 18 residues. Germline assignment: CDR1 MNHNY and CDR2 SVGAGI (reference sequence). The CDR3 bases are TGTGCCAGCAGTCTACGGACTAGCGGGAGGATGGGCACAGATACGCAGTATTTT. It yields the protein CASSLRTSGRMGTDTQYF.

The genes are TRBV9 and TRBJ1-6; 7 bases agree with TRBD1. J gave up 6 bases and V 7 bases, and 4 bases lay outside the gene matches. The germline CDR1 and CDR2 sequences are SGDLS and YYNGEE. This CDR3 spans 13 amino acids. CDR3 protein: CASSRQGNSPLHF. The CDR3 nucleotides are TGTGCCAGCTCCAGACAGGGTAATTCACCCCTCCACTTT.

This rearrangement joins TRBV29-1 to TRBJ1-1, with 7 bases aligning to TRBD1. The CDR3 length is 13 residues. Looked up from germline, CDR1 is SQVTM and CDR2 is ANQGSEA. V gave up 7 bases and J gave up 4 bases; unmatched junction bases: 9. CDR3 in DNA: TGCAGCGCGGCACAGGGGTTTGGCACTGAAGCTTTCTTT. Its translation is CSAAQGFGTEAFF.

Only a few counts were recorded for this clone. The V call is TRBV6-5, the J call TRBJ2-3, with 12 bases that match TRBD2. Germline values: CDR1 MNHEY, CDR2 SVGAGI. V gave up 2 bases and J gave up 6 bases; unmatched junction bases: 3. The CDR3 length is 15 residues. CDR3 sequence reads: CASSYGLAGPDTQYF. CDR3 DNA: TGTGCCAGCAGTTACGGACTAGCGGGGCCTGATACGCAGTATTTT.

The chain is built from TRBV6-5 and TRBJ2-5; 11 bases fit TRBD2. CDR1 and CDR2 (germline): MNHEY, SVGAGI. The CDR3 extends over 12 amino acids. Trimming removed 5 bases from V and 13 bases from J; junction bases left unmatched: 6. The CDR3 coding sequence is TGTGCCAGCAGTCTAGCGGGGGGCCCCCGGTACTTC. This sequence encodes CASSLAGGPRYF.

This chain joins TRBV4-1 and TRBJ2-2, with TRBD2 matching over 7 bases. Germline V lookup: CDR1 MGHRA, CDR2 YSYEKL. CDR3 length: 16 amino acids. The DNA for the CDR3 is TGCCCCCGCCCCCGGGGGGAGGGGACGAACACCGGGGAGCTGTTTTTT. Protein: CPRPRGEGTNTGELFF.

This clone was observed a handful of times. The sample carries other DNA sequences with the same CDR3. The chain combines TRBV7-9 with TRBJ1-1; a weak D match, TRBD1 (5 bases). This CDR3 has 13 amino acids. From germline, CDR1 is SEHNR and CDR2 FQNEAQ (reference sequence). Trimming stripped 5 bases from V and 1 base from J, with 8 bases between. CDR3 sequence: CASSRRENTEAFF. The CDR3 DNA follows: TGTGCCAGCAGCCGCAGGGAGAACACTGAAGCTTTCTTT. Combining the CDR3 with reference TRBV7-9 and TRBJ1-1 gives the whole variable domain DTGVSQNPRHKITKRGQNVTFRCDPISEHNRLYWYRQTLGQGPEFLTYFQNEAQLEKSRLLSDRFSAERPKGSFSTLEIQRTEQGDSAMYLCASSRRENTEAFFGQGTRLTVV.